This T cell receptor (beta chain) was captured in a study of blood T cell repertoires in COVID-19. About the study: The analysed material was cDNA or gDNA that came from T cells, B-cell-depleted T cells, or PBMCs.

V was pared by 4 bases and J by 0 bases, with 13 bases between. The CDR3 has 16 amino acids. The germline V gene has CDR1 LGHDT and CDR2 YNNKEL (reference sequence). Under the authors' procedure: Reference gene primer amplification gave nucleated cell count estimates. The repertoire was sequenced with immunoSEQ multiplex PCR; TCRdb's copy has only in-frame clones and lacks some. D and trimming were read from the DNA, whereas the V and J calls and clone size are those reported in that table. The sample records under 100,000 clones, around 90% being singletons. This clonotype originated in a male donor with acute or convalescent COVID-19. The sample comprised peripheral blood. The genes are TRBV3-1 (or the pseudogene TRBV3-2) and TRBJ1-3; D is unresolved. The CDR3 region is CASSPPGRRSGNTIYF. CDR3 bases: TGTGCCAGCAGCCCCCCAGGAAGGCGCTCTGGAAACACCATATATTTT.